The 9 T cell receptor beta chains below all came from one sample that was sequenced in a study of T cell changes during pregnancy in multiple sclerosis. Some clones are missing from TCRdb's copy, which holds only in-frame ones; the method was immunoSEQ multiplex PCR. The data show 50,000 or so clones, around 94% seen once. The sequencing here drew on CD4+ T cells from peripheral blood mononuclear cells, taken in the third trimester of pregnancy. The receptors stem from a female donor with multiple sclerosis, enrolled in a pregnancy study.

The chain recombines TRBV29-1 with TRBJ1-2, with a weak D call TRBD1 (5 bases). The CDR3 covers 12 residues. Trimming shortened V by 3 bases and J by 4 bases, and 9 bases separated the two germline ends. Germline V CDR1 and CDR2: SQVTM, ANQGSEA. The CDR3 DNA is TGCAGCGTTGATTTGGGGGGCTATGGCTACACCTTC. It is translated as CSVDLGGYGYTF.

The chain joins TRBV4-2 to TRBJ2-5; possibly TRBD1 for D (6 bases). The DNA matches TRBJ2-7 better at its end, which makes the J call doubtful. CDR3 length: 14 residues. Germline CDR1 is LGHNA and CDR2 is YNFKEQ. This CDR3 is CASGERQDSYEQYF. The CDR3 nucleotides read TGTGCCAGCGGGGAGAGACAGGACTCCTACGAGCAGTACTTC.

This chain joins TRBV18 and TRBJ2-7; 7 positions match TRBD1. After removal of 1 base from V and 6 bases from J, the junction contained 9 bases not matched to a gene. This CDR3 is 15 amino acids long. Germline V gene lookup returns CDR1 KGHSH and CDR2 LQKENI. The CDR3 loop reads CASSPRIETGREQYF. CDR3 DNA sequence: TGTGCCAGCTCACCACGTATTGAGACAGGGCGCGAGCAGTACTTC.

This clone appeared once. The chain links TRBV5-1 to TRBJ2-7; tentative D call: TRBD2 (6 bases). This CDR3 region has 18 residues. The V end was cut by 4 bases, the J end by 4 bases, with 27 bases between. Germline loops: CDR1 SGHRS, CDR2 YFSETQ. The CDR3 DNA sequence: TGCGCCAGCAGCCCCCATCCAGTCGCGGGACCGACCGGATACGAGCAGTACTTC. Its translation: CASSPHPVAGPTGYEQYF. Looking up the rest from reference TRBV5-1 and TRBJ2-7 gives the full variable domain: KAGVTQTPRYLIKTRGQQVTLSCSPISGHRSVSWYQQTPGQGLQFLFEYFSETQRNKGNFPGRFSGRQFSNSRSEMNVSTLELGDSALYLCASSPHPVAGPTGYEQYFGPGTRLTVT.

This clone was recorded once. At one of its ends the junction is not consistent with the germline gene, which may arise from a read error. The rearrangement joins TRBV14 to TRBJ2-1; 8 nucleotides line up with TRBD2. The CDR3 is made up of 13 amino acids. Germline values: CDR1 SGHDN, CDR2 FVKESK. This chain's CDR3 is CASSQRGIAGLVF. CDR3 coding DNA: TGTGCCAGCAGCCAACGTGGAATAGCGGGACTCGTCTTC.

In DNA form, the CDR3 reads TGTGCCAGCAGTCTAGCGGGAGGGCCGGGGTACGAGCAGTACTTC. Translated: CASSLAGGPGYEQYF. J is TRBJ2-7 and V is TRBV28; 12 positions agree with TRBD2. This CDR3 comprises 15 residues. V lost 5 bases and J lost 4; bases outside the gene matches: 6. Germline CDR1 and CDR2: MDHEN and SYDVKM.

This chain links TRBV19 with TRBJ1-2; D is uncertain. The CDR3 runs 13 residues. Germline V gene sequence: CDR1 LNHDA, CDR2 SQIVND (reference sequence). The V and J ends lost 0 bases and 6 bases respectively, with 8 bases between them. CDR3 residues: CASSIDRGDGYTF. CDR3 sequence (DNA): TGTGCCAGTAGTATAGATCGCGGGGATGGCTACACCTTC.

V gene TRBV29-1 combines with J gene TRBJ2-1, with 12 bases fitting TRBD1. Germline V lookup: CDR1 SQVTM, CDR2 ANQGSEA. This CDR3 comprises 14 residues. With 7 bases clipped from V and 7 bases from J, the junction kept 8 bases outside the gene matches. The CDR3 spells CSGGGTGGLNEQFF. As DNA, the CDR3 is TGCAGCGGGGGGGGGACAGGGGGCTTAAATGAGCAGTTCTTC.

The chain carries TRBV28 and TRBJ1-1; 7 bases are shared with TRBD1. CDR3 size: 13 residues. Germline values: CDR1 MDHEN, CDR2 SYDVKM. Germline trimming cut 5 bases from V and 11 bases from J; bases unmatched to any gene: 11. The CDR3 DNA reads as TGTGCCAGCAGTAGTACAGGGGCGCCGGGGGCTTTCTTT. Amino acid sequence: CASSSTGAPGAFF.